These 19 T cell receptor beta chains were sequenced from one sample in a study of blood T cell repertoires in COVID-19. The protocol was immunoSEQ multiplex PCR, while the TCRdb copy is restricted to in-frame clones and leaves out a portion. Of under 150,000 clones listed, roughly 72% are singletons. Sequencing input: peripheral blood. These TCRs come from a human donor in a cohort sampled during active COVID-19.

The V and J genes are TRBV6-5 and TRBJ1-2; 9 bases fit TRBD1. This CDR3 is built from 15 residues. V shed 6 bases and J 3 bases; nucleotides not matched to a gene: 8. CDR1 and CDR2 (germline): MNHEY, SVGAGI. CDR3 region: CASRMTGGEDYGYTF. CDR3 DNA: TGTGCCAGCAGGATGACAGGGGGAGAAGACTATGGCTACACCTTC.

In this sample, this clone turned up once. As DNA, the CDR3 is TGTGCCAGCAGCTTGTTCTCCCGGAGGGGAGGCTACACCTTC. Residues: CASSLFSRRGGYTF. This chain links TRBV5-8 with TRBJ1-2; possibly TRBD1 for D (5 bases). V lost 1 base and J 8 bases, leaving 15 bases between the germline ends. CDR1 SGHTS and CDR2 YDEGEE come from the germline V gene. The CDR3 contains 14 residues.

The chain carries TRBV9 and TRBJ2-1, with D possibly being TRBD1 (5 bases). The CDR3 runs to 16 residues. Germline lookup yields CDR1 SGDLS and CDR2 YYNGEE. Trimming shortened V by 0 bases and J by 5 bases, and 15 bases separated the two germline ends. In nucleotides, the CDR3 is TGTGCCAGCAGCGTAGGAGCTTCAGGGCTACACAATGAGCAGTTCTTC. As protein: CASSVGASGLHNEQFF.

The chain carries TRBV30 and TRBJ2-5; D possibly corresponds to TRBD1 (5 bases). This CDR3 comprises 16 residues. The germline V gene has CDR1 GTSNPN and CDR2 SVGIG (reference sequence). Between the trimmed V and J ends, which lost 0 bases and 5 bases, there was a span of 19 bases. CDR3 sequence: CAWSVPLGQGKETQYF. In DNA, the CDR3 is TGTGCCTGGAGTGTACCCCTTGGGCAGGGCAAGGAGACCCAGTACTTC.

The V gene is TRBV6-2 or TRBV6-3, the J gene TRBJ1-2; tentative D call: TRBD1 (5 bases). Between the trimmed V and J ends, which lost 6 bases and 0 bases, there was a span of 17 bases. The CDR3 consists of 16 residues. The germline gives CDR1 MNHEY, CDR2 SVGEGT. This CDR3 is CASSLPTAQTNYGYTF. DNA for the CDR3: TGTGCCAGCAGCCTCCCGACAGCACAAACTAACTATGGCTACACCTTC.

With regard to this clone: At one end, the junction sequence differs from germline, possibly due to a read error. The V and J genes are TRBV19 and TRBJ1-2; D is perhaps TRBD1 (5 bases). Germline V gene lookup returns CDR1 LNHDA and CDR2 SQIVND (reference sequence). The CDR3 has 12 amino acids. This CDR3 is CASQTGPYDYTF. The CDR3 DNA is TGTGCCAGTCAAACAGGCCCCTATGACTACACCTTC.

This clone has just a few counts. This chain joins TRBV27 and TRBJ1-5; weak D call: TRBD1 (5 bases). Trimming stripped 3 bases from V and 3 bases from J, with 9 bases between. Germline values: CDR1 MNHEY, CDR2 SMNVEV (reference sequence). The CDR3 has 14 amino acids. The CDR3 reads CASSLGGSNQPQHF. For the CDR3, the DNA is TGTGCCAGCAGTTTGGGGGGGTCCAATCAGCCCCAGCATTTT.

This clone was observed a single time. The CDR3 sequence: CASSQVLGSSYEQYF. Here the CDR3 DNA reads TGCGCCAGCAGCCAAGTGTTAGGGAGCTCCTACGAGCAGTACTTC. The V and J genes are TRBV4-1 and TRBJ2-7, with D tentatively TRBD2 (5 bases). Germline CDR1 is MGHRA and CDR2 is YSYEKL. Between the trimmed V and J ends, which lost 1 base and 0 bases, there was a span of 10 bases. CDR3 length: 15 amino acids.

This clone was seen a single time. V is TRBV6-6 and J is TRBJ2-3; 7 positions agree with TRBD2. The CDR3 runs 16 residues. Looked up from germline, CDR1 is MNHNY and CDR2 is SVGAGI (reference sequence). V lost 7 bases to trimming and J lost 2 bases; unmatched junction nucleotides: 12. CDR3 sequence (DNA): TGTGCCAGCAACCAGGGTTGGGGGGGGACCACAGATACGCAGTATTTT. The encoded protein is CASNQGWGGTTDTQYF.

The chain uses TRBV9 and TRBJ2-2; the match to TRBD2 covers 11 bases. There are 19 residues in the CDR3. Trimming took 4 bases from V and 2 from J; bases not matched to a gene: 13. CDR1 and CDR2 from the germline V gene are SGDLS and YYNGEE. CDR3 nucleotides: TGTGCCAGCAGCAAAGGGGGAACTAGCGGGGGAATCAACACCGGGGAGCTGTTTTTT. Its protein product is CASSKGGTSGGINTGELFF.

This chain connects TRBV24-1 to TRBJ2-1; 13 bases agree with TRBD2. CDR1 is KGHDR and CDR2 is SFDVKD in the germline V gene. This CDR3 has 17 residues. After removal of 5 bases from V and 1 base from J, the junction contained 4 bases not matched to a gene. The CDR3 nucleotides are TGTGCCACCAGTGGACTAGCGGGGGGAGGGTCCTACAATGAGCAGTTCTTC. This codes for CATSGLAGGGSYNEQFF.

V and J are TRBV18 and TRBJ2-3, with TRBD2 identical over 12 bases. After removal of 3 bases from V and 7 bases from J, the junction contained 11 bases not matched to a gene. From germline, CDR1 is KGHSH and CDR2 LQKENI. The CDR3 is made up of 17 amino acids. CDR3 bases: TGTGCCAGCTCACCTGCGTCACTAGCGGGGGGTACATATACGCAGTATTTT. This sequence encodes CASSPASLAGGTYTQYF.

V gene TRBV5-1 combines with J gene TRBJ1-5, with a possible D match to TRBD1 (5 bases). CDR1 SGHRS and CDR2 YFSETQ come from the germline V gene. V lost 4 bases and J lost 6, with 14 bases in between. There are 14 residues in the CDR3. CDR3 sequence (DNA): TGCGCCAGCAGCAGTACCGGGGGAAGTCAGCCCCAGCATTTT. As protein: CASSSTGGSQPQHF.

CDR3 amino acids: CASRGGAVDTQYF. CDR3 DNA sequence: TGTGCCAGTCGCGGGGGGGCCGTAGATACGCAGTATTTT. This rearrangement joins TRBV14 to TRBJ2-3, with 9 bases matching TRBD2. Losses at the gene ends were 9 bases for V and 5 bases for J; bases not matched to a gene: 6. Germline V gene data show CDR1 as SGHDN and CDR2 as FVKESK. This CDR3 region has 13 residues.

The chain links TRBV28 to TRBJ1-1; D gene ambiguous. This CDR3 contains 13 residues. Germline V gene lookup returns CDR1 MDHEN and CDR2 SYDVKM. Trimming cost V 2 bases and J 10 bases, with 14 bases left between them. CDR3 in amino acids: CASSLVNPRGAFF. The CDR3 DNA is TGTGCCAGCAGTTTAGTCAACCCTCGGGGAGCTTTCTTT.

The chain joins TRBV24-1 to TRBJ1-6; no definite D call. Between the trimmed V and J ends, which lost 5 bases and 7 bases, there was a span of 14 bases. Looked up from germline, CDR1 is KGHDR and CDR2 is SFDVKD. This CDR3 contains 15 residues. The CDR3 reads CATSAGGKRNSPLHF. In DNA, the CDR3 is TGTGCCACCAGTGCTGGAGGGAAAAGAAATTCACCCCTCCACTTT.

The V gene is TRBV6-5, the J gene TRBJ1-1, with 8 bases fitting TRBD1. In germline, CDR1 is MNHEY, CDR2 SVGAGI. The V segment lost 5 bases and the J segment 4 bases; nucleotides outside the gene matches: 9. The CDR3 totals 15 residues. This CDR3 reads CASSPRTGMGTEAFF. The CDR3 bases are TGTGCCAGCAGTCCCCGGACAGGGATGGGCACTGAAGCTTTCTTT.

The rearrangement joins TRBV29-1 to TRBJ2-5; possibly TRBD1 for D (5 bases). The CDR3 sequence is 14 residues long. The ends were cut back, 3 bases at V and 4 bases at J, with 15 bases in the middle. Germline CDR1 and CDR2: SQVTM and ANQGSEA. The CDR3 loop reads CSVELAGRRETQYF. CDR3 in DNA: TGCAGCGTTGAGTTGGCAGGGCGGCGAGAGACCCAGTACTTC. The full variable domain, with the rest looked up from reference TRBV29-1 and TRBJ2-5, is SAVISQKPSRDICQRGTSLTIQCQVDSQVTMMFWYRQQPGQSLTLIATANQGSEATYESGFVIDKFPISRPNLTFSTLTVSNMSPEDSSIYLCSVELAGRRETQYFGPGTRLLVL.

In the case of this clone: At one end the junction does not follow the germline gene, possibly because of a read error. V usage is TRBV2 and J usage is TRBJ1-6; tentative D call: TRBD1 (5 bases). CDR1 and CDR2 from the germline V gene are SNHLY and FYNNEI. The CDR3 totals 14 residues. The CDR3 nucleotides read TGTACCAGCAGACTCGACGGGGGGAATTCACCCCTCCACTTT. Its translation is CTSRLDGGNSPLHF.